What follows describes a single TCR beta chain. The antigen is not known. The CDR3 length is 20 residues. Germline V gene data show CDR1 as SNHLY and CDR2 as FYNNEI. V dropped 8 bases and J dropped 10; count of bases not matched to a gene: 28. The entry originates in a study of cytomegalovirus exposure and HLA in healthy donors. Study observations and caveats: Rarity characterized most TCR sequences, yet some public TCRs appeared in many donors.

Nominal health characterized the donors when sampled, though unrecorded immune exposures were likely. The study ran its PCR with 60 Vbeta and 13 Jbeta primers. Using immunoSEQ multiplex PCR, the repertoire was profiled, and TCRdb retains in-frame clones only, with some absent. The table lists 180,000 or so clones, approximately 81% of them singletons. This rearrangement joins TRBV2 to TRBJ2-2; 10 nucleotides line up with TRBD2. The sample comprised PBMCs. The sequence was collected from a male donor in good health and CMV-seronegative. The CDR3 sequence is CASRPSRTVLAGGDGVELFF. CDR3 nucleotide sequence: TGTGCCAGCCGCCCCTCACGGACTGTCTTAGCGGGAGGTGACGGGGTGGAGCTGTTTTTT.